This is a list of T cell receptor beta chains from one sample in a study of identical twins. TCRdb ran MiXCR on the 5' RACE reads and lists one entry per CDR3 protein. In the table there are just under 650,000 distinct CDR3 sequences, less than 9% of which are singletons. The same data also contributed to another study, on yellow fever vaccine responses in identical twins.

Sample: PBMCs. These receptors were obtained from a woman younger than 30 in good health. CDR3s include the opening cysteine and the closing phenylalanine or tryptophan. A D gene is named only where the DNA matches it firmly. Clone size is stated in some rows and not others, as once, few, many or a class when expanded.

v_call	d_call	j_call	clone_size	cdr3_nt	cdr3_aa
TRBV6-2/TRBV6-3	.	TRBJ2-7	.	TGTGCCAGCAGTTACACGCCTGGAGAGGAAGGGCAGGGAGCCACTGGGCAGTACTTC	CASSYTPGEEGQGATGQYF
TRBV7-3	.	TRBJ2-7	.	TGTGCCAGCAGCTTAGGGGCGGTCGCCACGGGCGAGCAGTACTTC	CASSLGAVATGEQYF
TRBV7-9	.	TRBJ2-5	.	TGTGCCAGCAGCTTAGAGTTGGGGCGGTCGCTAGCGCAGACCCAGTACTTC	CASSLELGRSLAQTQYF
TRBV9	.	TRBJ1-1	many	TGTGCCAGCAGCGTAGTTCGGGGGGACACTGAAGCTTTCTTT	CASSVVRGDTEAFF
TRBV20-1	.	TRBJ2-3	few	TGCAGTGCTACGAAGACCACAGATACGCAGTATTTT	CSATKTTDTQYF
TRBV6-1	.	TRBJ2-7	few	TGTGCCAGCGCCAGACCCGGGACGACAGACTACGAGCAGTACTTC	CASARPGTTDYEQYF
TRBV9	.	TRBJ2-1	few	TGTGCCAGCAGCGTAGTTGGCGGAAGACACAATGAGCAGTTCTTC	CASSVVGGRHNEQFF
TRBV7-8	TRBD1	TRBJ2-2	many	TGTGCCAGCAGCTTATTGGGACAGGGGTTGGCCGGGGAGCTGTTTTTT	CASSLLGQGLAGELFF
TRBV7-9	.	TRBJ2-2	many	TGTGCCAGCAGCTTAGCTAGCTCCCACACCGGGGAGCTGTTTTTT	CASSLASSHTGELFF
TRBV15	.	TRBJ2-3	few	TGTGCCACCAGCAGAGATCGGGGGAGTGGCACAGATACGCAGTATTTT	CATSRDRGSGTDTQYF
TRBV3-1	.	TRBJ2-2	.	TGTGCCAGCAGCCCACGGACTACGGAGAACACCGGGGAGCTGTTTTTT	CASSPRTTENTGELFF
TRBV15	.	TRBJ1-5	many	TGTGCCACCAGCAGAAGGGACCAGCCCCAGCATTTT	CATSRRDQPQHF
TRBV20-1	TRBD2	TRBJ2-1	many	TGCAGTGCTAGAGGACTAGCGAGCGGGAATGAGCAGTTCTTC	CSARGLASGNEQFF
TRBV12-3/TRBV12-4	.	TRBJ2-2	many	TGTGCCAGTGCCGCCGCGAACACCGGGGAGCTGTTTTTT	CASAAANTGELFF
TRBV29-1	TRBD1	TRBJ2-1	few	TGCAGCGTTGCAGACGGGACAGGATACAATGAGCAGTTCTTC	CSVADGTGYNEQFF
TRBV15	TRBD2	TRBJ2-1	few	TGTGCCACCAGCGGACCCAGGGGAGCGGGAGCTTCTGAGCAGTTCTTC	CATSGPRGAGASEQFF
TRBV5-1	TRBD2	TRBJ2-4	few	TGCGCCAGCAGCTTGTTTGCAGCGGGGGGCCAGGCTGTCAAAAACATTCAGTACTTC	CASSLFAAGGQAVKNIQYF
TRBV6-5	TRBD1	TRBJ1-1	many	TGTGCCAGCAGTTGGGACAGGGTCTCATCCACTGAAGCTTTCTTT	CASSWDRVSSTEAFF
TRBV28	.	TRBJ2-7	.	TGTGCCAGCAGTTTTGGCCCGGACAGAGAGCAGTACTTC	CASSFGPDREQYF
TRBV14	TRBD1	TRBJ2-1	many	TGTGCCAGCAGCCAAGGAGACGGGACAGGGAGCAATGAGCAGTTCTTC	CASSQGDGTGSNEQFF
TRBV6-1	TRBD1	TRBJ1-1	once	TGTGCCAGCAGTCCCAGGACAGGGTATTCAGTCGGGGCTTTCTTT	CASSPRTGYSVGAFF
TRBV12-3/TRBV12-4	.	TRBJ2-1	few	TGTGCCAGCAGTTTAGCTTTGGCGGCTGCCTACAATGAGCAGTTCTTC	CASSLALAAAYNEQFF
TRBV12-3/TRBV12-4	TRBD2	TRBJ2-1	.	TGTGCCAGCAGGCAGACTAGCGGGAGTGGGAATGAGCAGTTCTTC	CASRQTSGSGNEQFF
TRBV29-1	TRBD1	TRBJ2-7	.	TGCAGCGTTGCGACAGGGCTCTCCTACGAGCAGTACTTC	CSVATGLSYEQYF
TRBV20-1	.	TRBJ1-2	.	TGCAGTGCTAGAGATCTTGGACCGAAGAATCACTATGGCTACACCTTC	CSARDLGPKNHYGYTF
TRBV5-1	TRBD1	TRBJ1-1	few	TGCGCCAGCAGCTTGACACCGGGACAGGGGACGAACACTGAAGCTTTCTTT	CASSLTPGQGTNTEAFF
TRBV15	.	TRBJ2-5	many	TGTGCCACCGGGGCCAGTAAAGAGACCCAGTACTTC	CATGASKETQYF
TRBV5-1	TRBD1	TRBJ2-5	few	TGCGCCAGCAGCTGGGACAGGCAAGAGACCCAGTACTTC	CASSWDRQETQYF
TRBV5-1	TRBD2	TRBJ2-3	.	TGCGCCAGCAGCCTACAACTAGCGGGGGCCACCCGAGATACGCAGTATTTT	CASSLQLAGATRDTQYF
TRBV4-2	.	TRBJ2-5	.	TGTGCCAGCAGCCAGGAGCTGGATTTGGGGACCCAGTACTTC	CASSQELDLGTQYF
TRBV5-1	TRBD2	TRBJ2-1	many	TGCGCCAGCAGCCCGGGACTAGCGGGAGCGCCGCGGGAGCAGTTCTTC	CASSPGLAGAPREQFF
TRBV27	.	TRBJ2-6	many	TGTGCCAGCAGTCCCGGGAACTCTGGGGCCAACGTCCTGACTTTC	CASSPGNSGANVLTF
TRBV20-1	.	TRBJ1-2	many	TGCAGTGCTAGAGATATTATAGGTGAAAACTATGGCTACACCTTC	CSARDIIGENYGYTF
TRBV29-1	.	TRBJ2-2	.	TGCAGCGTCGGCTTGGGTAACACCGGGGAGCTGTTTTTT	CSVGLGNTGELFF
TRBV12-3/TRBV12-4	TRBD2	TRBJ2-1	many	TGTGCCAGCAGTTCCTCTAGCGGGAGGGCCAGGAATGAGCAGTTCTTC	CASSSSSGRARNEQFF
TRBV7-9	.	TRBJ2-1	few	TGTGCCAGCAGCAACCCAGGGGACAATGAGCAGTTCTTC	CASSNPGDNEQFF
TRBV29-1	.	TRBJ1-2	.	TGCAGCGTTGCCGCCTTCCACCGGGCACAGGGAATTAACTATGGCTACACCTTC	CSVAAFHRAQGINYGYTF
TRBV6-4	TRBD2	TRBJ2-3	few	TGTGCCAGCAGTGTGACAGCGGGGGATGGTACAGATACGCAGTATTTT	CASSVTAGDGTDTQYF
TRBV9	TRBD1	TRBJ1-1	many	TGTGCCAGCAGCCCCCGGACAGGGGTGGCGAACACTGAAGCTTTCTTT	CASSPRTGVANTEAFF
TRBV28	TRBD2	TRBJ2-1	.	TGTGCCAGCACCTCAGGGGCGGGGGGGCCCTACAATGAGCAGTTCTTC	CASTSGAGGPYNEQFF
TRBV20-1	TRBD1	TRBJ1-5	.	TGCAGTGCAATAACCGGGACAGGGAAGGGGACCCAGCATTTT	CSAITGTGKGTQHF
TRBV10-1	.	TRBJ2-1	few	TGCGCCAGCAGTGAGAATGTTGGAGGGTCGAGGTACAATGAGCAGTTCTTC	CASSENVGGSRYNEQFF
TRBV13	TRBD1	TRBJ1-1	few	TGTGCCAGCAGCTCTGGACAGGGGGACTGGGACACTGAAGCTTTCTTT	CASSSGQGDWDTEAFF
TRBV28	TRBD2	TRBJ2-3	few	TGTGCCAGCAGTTACATAGCGGGGGGGCCGGCAGATACGCAGTATTTT	CASSYIAGGPADTQYF
TRBV6-2/TRBV6-3	.	TRBJ2-1	.	TGTGCCAGCAGCTTCCCCGGGGGCCACAATGAGCAGTTCTTC	CASSFPGGHNEQFF
TRBV9	.	TRBJ2-3	.	TGTGCCAGCAGCGCGGGACTGCTGTTCGATACGCAGTATTTT	CASSAGLLFDTQYF
TRBV11-2	.	TRBJ1-1	.	TGTGCCAGCAGCTCCCTCGTCGTGGCTGGCAATGAAGCTTTCTTT	CASSSLVVAGNEAFF
TRBV28	TRBD1	TRBJ2-7	few	TGTGCCAGCAGTTTAGTCCTCTCGGGACAGGGGAGGTACGAGCAGTACTTC	CASSLVLSGQGRYEQYF
TRBV10-3	TRBD2	TRBJ2-1	few	TGTGCCATCAGTGAACCGGGACTAGCAGGGGATGAGCAGTTCTTC	CAISEPGLAGDEQFF